These T cell receptor beta chains were read from a single sample in a study of blood T cells in healthy people across ages. In TCRdb, the 5' RACE reads were re-called with MiXCR into one record per CDR3 protein. The table records about 1.7 million distinct CDR3 sequences, approximately 28% of them present only once. Sequenced material: blood. Source of these receptors: a woman between 25 and 40 years old in good health. CDR3s leave out the opening cysteine and the closing phenylalanine or tryptophan. The D gene is left open where the match is weak.

CDR3 protein,D gene,J gene,V gene
ATFGTGIGGYT,TRBD1,TRBJ1-2,TRBV2
ASSPWLTGWGTYEQY,NA,TRBJ2-7,TRBV7-3
ASSFPTGRPYEQY,TRBD1,TRBJ2-7,TRBV5-5
ASGVRNTDTQY,NA,TRBJ2-3,TRBV12-3/TRBV12-4
ASGLSGGHEQF,NA,TRBJ2-1,TRBV12-5
ATSTRDREHEQF,TRBD1,TRBJ2-1,TRBV15
ASRTTAYSNQPQH,NA,TRBJ1-5,TRBV6-5
SARGRGLGTEAF,TRBD1,TRBJ1-1,TRBV20-1
ASSLIRGRNEKLF,TRBD1,TRBJ1-4,TRBV11-2
ASSHGGSYGYT,NA,TRBJ1-2,TRBV3-1
ATSDRQGGGYT,TRBD1,TRBJ1-2,TRBV24-1
ASSLSGQGSGEQY,TRBD1,TRBJ2-7,TRBV5-1
SFRSSRGSSTDTQY,NA,TRBJ2-3,TRBV20-1
ASSAATSGGANEQF,TRBD2,TRBJ2-1,TRBV6-1
ASSSTHSGISYEQY,NA,TRBJ2-7,TRBV19
ASVPNGQRLLEQF,NA,TRBJ2-1,TRBV2
APSEGQGEKLF,TRBD1,TRBJ1-4,TRBV24-1
SVTLWGGKETQY,TRBD2,TRBJ2-5,TRBV29-1
ASSFEGGSYGQY,NA,TRBJ2-7,TRBV5-1
AAGGIDTQY,TRBD2,TRBJ2-3,TRBV24-1
SARVGENTEAF,NA,TRBJ1-1,TRBV20-1
ASRRDVRTQY,NA,TRBJ2-5,TRBV27
SVKPGDPVGSYNEQF,NA,TRBJ2-1,TRBV29-1
ASNTGSGETQY,NA,TRBJ2-5,TRBV12-3/TRBV12-4
ASSYGTHSAF,NA,TRBJ1-1,TRBV6-2/TRBV6-3
ATSDEGGWNTQY,NA,TRBJ2-3,TRBV24-1
ASSPLPLAGEHEQF,TRBD2,TRBJ2-1,TRBV12-3/TRBV12-4
ASKAGQGNYGYT,TRBD1,TRBJ1-2,TRBV12-3/TRBV12-4
ASSQVGTEIQNIQY,TRBD1,TRBJ2-4,TRBV5-1
ASNPAGVNSPLH,NA,TRBJ1-6,TRBV28
ASSQSRTGIYNEQF,TRBD1,TRBJ2-1,TRBV4-3
SARQDLQADTQY,NA,TRBJ2-3,TRBV20-1
ASSLVYGTGFANEQF,TRBD1,TRBJ2-1,TRBV11-2
AISEVGDTEAF,NA,TRBJ1-1,TRBV10-3
ATTRGGLNQPQH,NA,TRBJ1-5,TRBV6-1
ASSLGQGFTGELF,TRBD1,TRBJ2-2,TRBV5-1
ASSLTGTTPTQY,NA,TRBJ2-5,TRBV12-3/TRBV12-4
ASSLAEAYEQY,NA,TRBJ2-7,TRBV7-2
ASSLTGTGYSPLH,TRBD1,TRBJ1-6,TRBV5-6
AISGGQGSGYT,TRBD1,TRBJ1-2,TRBV10-3
ASQGQGGDNSPLH,TRBD1,TRBJ1-6,TRBV18